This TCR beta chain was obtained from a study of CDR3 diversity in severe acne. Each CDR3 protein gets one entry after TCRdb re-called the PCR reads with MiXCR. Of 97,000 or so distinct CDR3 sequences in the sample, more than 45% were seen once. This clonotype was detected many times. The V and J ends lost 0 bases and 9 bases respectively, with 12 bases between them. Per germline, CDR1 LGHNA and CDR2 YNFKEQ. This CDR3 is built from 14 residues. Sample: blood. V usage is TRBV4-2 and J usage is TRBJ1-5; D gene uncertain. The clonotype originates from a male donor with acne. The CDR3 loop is CASSQDLVGLPQHF. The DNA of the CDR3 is TGTGCCAGCAGCCAAGATCTTGTGGGTTTGCCCCAGCATTTT.